This T cell receptor (beta chain) derives from a study of T cell changes during pregnancy in multiple sclerosis. Profiling relied on immunoSEQ multiplex PCR, and the TCRdb table lists in-frame clones only, not all of them. This table has approximately 60,000 clones, around 93% appearing once. V was clipped by 2 bases and J by 7 bases; unmatched bases: 8. The CDR3 spans 14 residues. The germline V gene encodes CDR1 LNHNV and CDR2 YYDKDF (reference sequence). The clonotype originates from a female donor with multiple sclerosis, enrolled in a pregnancy study. The J gene is TRBJ2-7, the V gene TRBV15; 7 bases are shared with TRBD1. Sequencing was performed on peripheral blood, taken in the first trimester of pregnancy. The CDR3 DNA reads TGTGCCACCAGCAGATCTAGACAGGGCGAAGAGCAGTACTTC. Protein: CATSRSRQGEEQYF.